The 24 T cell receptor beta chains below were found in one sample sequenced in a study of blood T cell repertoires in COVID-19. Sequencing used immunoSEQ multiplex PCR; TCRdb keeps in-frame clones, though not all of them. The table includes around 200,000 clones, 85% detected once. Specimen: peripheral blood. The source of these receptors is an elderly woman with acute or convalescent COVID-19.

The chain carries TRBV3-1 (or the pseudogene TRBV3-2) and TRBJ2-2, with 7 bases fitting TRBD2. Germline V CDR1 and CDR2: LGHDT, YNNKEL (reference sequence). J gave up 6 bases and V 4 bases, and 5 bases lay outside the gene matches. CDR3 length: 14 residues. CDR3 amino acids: CASSRTSRAGELFF. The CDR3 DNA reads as TGTGCCAGCAGCCGGACTAGTAGGGCCGGGGAGCTGTTTTTT.

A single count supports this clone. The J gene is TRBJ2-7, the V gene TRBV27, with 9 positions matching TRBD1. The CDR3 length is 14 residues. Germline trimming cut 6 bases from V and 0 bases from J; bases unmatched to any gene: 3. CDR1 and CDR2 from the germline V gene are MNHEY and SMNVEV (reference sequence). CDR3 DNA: TGTGCCAGCAGGAAACAGGGGGCCTCCTACGAGCAGTACTTC. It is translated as CASRKQGASYEQYF.

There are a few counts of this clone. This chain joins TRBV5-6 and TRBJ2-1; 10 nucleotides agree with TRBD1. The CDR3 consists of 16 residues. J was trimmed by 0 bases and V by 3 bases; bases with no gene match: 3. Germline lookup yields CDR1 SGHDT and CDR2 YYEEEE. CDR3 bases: TGTGCCAGCAGCTACCGGACAGGGGGCTCCTACAATGAGCAGTTCTTC. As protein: CASSYRTGGSYNEQFF.

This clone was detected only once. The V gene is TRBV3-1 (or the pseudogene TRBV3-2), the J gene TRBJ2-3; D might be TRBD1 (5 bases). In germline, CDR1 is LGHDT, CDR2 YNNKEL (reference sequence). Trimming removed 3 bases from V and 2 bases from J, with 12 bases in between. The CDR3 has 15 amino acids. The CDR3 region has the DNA TGTGCCAGCAGCCATTTGGACACCCACACAGATACGCAGTATTTT. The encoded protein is CASSHLDTHTDTQYF.

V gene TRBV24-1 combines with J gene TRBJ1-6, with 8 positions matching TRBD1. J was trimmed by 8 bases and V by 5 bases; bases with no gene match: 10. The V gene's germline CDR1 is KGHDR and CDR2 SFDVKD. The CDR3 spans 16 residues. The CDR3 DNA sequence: TGTGCCACCAGTGTCGGCCGACAGGGGACCCATTCACCCCTCCACTTT. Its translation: CATSVGRQGTHSPLHF.

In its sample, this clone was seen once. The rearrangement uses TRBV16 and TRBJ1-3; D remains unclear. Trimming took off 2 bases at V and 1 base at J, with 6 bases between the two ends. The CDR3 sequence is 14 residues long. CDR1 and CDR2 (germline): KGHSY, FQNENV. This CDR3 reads CASSQIRSGNTIYF. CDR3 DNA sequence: TGTGCCAGCAGCCAAATCCGGTCTGGAAACACCATATATTTT.

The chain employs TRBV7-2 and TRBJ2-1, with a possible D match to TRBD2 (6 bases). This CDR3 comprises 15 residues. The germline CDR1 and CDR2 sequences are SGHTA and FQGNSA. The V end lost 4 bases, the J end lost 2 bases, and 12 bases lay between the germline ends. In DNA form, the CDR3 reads TGTGCCAGCAGCTACCGGGACTCCGCCTACAATGAGCAGTTCTTC. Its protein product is CASSYRDSAYNEQFF.

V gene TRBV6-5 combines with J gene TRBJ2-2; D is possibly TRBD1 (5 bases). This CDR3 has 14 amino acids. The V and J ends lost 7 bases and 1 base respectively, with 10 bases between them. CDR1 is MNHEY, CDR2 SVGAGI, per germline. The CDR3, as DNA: TGTGCCAGCATGTGGCAGGGGAACACCGGGGAGCTGTTTTTT. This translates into CASMWQGNTGELFF.

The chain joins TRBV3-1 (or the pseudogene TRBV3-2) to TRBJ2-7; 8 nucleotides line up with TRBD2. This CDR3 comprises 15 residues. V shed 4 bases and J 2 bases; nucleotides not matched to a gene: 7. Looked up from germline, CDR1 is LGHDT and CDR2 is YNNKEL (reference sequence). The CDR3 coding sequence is TGTGCCAGCAGCCTTAGACTAGCGATGCCCTACGAGCAGTACTTC. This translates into CASSLRLAMPYEQYF.

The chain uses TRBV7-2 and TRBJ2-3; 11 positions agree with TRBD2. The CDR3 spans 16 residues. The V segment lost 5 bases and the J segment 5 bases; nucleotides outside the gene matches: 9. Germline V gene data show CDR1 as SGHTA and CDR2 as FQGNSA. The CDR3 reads CASSPRLAGTLDTQYF. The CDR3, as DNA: TGTGCCAGCAGCCCCAGACTAGCGGGAACTTTAGATACGCAGTATTTT.

The CDR3 spells CASSLGLGRLQPQHF. CDR3 DNA sequence: TGTGCCAGCAGCTTAGGCCTTGGCAGGCTGCAGCCCCAGCATTTT. The chain links TRBV11-2 to TRBJ1-5; unclear D gene. Germline-derived CDR1 and CDR2 are SGHAT and FQNNGV. CDR3 length: 15 amino acids. Trimming pared 1 base from V and 7 bases from J, leaving 14 bases between.

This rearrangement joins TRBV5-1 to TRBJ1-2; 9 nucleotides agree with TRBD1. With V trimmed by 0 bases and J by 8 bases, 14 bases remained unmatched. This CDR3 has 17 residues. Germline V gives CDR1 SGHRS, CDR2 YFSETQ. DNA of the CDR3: TGCGCCAGCAGCTTGGCCGGCTTTGGGACAGGGACAGAGGGCTACACCTTC. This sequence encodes CASSLAGFGTGTEGYTF.

CDR3 in DNA: TGTGCCAGCAGGGTTGGGCAGTACAATCAGCCCCAGCATTTT. It yields the protein CASRVGQYNQPQHF. The V and J genes are TRBV28 and TRBJ1-5; D unresolved. Germline loops: CDR1 MDHEN, CDR2 SYDVKM. This CDR3 is 14 amino acids long. Trimming took off 6 bases at V and 3 bases at J, with 12 bases between the two ends.

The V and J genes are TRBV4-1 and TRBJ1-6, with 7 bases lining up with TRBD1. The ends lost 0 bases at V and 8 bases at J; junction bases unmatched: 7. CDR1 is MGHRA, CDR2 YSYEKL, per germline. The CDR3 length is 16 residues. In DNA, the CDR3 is TGCGCCAGCAGCCAAGATTCAGAGGGGGCATATTCACCCCTCCACTTT. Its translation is CASSQDSEGAYSPLHF.

This chain's CDR3 is CASSPVQGAPYEQYF. For the CDR3, the DNA is TGTGCCAGTAGTCCGGTACAGGGGGCCCCCTACGAGCAGTACTTC. The rearrangement joins TRBV19 to TRBJ2-7; TRBD1 agrees at 9 bases. CDR3 length equals 15 residues. Losses at the gene ends were 5 bases for V and 2 bases for J; bases not matched to a gene: 7. The germline V gene has CDR1 LNHDA and CDR2 SQIVND (reference sequence).

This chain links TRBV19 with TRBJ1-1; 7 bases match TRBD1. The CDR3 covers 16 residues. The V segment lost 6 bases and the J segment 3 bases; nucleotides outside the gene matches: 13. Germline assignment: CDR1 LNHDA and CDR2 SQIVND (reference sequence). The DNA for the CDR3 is TGTGCCAGTAGGTCTGGGACAGTCCTAGGGGACACTGAAGCTTTCTTT. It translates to CASRSGTVLGDTEAFF. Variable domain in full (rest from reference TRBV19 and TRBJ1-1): DGGITQSPKYLFRKEGQNVTLSCEQNLNHDAMYWYRQDPGQGLRLIYYSQIVNDFQKGDIAEGYSVSREKKESFPLTVTSAQKNPTAFYLCASRSGTVLGDTEAFFGQGTRLTVV.

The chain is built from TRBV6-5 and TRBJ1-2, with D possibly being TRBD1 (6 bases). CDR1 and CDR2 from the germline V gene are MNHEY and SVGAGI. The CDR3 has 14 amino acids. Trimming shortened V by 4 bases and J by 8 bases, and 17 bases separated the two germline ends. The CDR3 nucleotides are TGTGCCAGCAGTTTCAAACAGGGTTTTCGGGGCTACACCTTC. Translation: CASSFKQGFRGYTF.

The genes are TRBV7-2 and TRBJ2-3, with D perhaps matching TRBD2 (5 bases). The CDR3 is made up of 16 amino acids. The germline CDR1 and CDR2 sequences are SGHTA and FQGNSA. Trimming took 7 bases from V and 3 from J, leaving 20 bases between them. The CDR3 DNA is TGTGCCAGCAACATTGACTATTCTTCTACTACAGATACGCAGTATTTT. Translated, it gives CASNIDYSSTTDTQYF.

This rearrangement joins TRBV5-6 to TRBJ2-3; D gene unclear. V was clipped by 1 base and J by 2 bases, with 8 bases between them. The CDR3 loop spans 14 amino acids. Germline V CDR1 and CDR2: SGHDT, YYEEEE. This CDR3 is CASSLSQFTDTQYF. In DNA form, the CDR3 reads TGTGCCAGCAGCTTGAGTCAGTTCACAGATACGCAGTATTTT.

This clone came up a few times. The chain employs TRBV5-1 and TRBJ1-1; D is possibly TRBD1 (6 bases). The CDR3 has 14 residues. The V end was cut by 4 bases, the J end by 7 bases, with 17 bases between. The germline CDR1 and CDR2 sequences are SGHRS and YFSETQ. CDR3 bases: TGCGCCAGCAGCCCAAGCCGGGACATCTATGAAGCTTTCTTT. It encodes CASSPSRDIYEAFF.

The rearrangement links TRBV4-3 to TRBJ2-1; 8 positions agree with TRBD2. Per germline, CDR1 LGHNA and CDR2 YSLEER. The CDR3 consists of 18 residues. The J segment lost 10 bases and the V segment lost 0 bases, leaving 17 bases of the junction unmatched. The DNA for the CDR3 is TGCGCCAGCAGCCAAGAATCCCGTGGGTTTGCGGGAGGAAGAGAGCAGTTCTTC. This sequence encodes CASSQESRGFAGGREQFF.

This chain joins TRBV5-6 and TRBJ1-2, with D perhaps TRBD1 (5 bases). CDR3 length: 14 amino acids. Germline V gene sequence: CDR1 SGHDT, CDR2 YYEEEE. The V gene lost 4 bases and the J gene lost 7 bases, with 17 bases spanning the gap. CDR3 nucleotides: TGTGCCAGCAGCCTCAGGGAGGGTTCGGGTGGCTACACCTTC. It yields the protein CASSLREGSGGYTF. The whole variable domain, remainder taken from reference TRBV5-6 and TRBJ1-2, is DAGVTQSPTHLIKTRGQQVTLRCSPKSGHDTVSWYQQALGQGPQFIFQYYEEEERQRGNFPDRFSGHQFPNYSSELNVNALLLGDSALYLCASSLREGSGGYTFGSGTRLTVV.

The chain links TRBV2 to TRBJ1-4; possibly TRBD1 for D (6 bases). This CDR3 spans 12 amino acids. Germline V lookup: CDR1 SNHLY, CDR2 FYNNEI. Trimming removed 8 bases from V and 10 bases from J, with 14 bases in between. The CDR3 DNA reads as TGTGCCAGCCAGACAGGAACGGTAAAACTGTTTTTT. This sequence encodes CASQTGTVKLFF.

DNA of the CDR3: TGTGCCAGCAGTTTTAATAGAGTTGGGGGGACAGATACGCAGTATTTT. This encodes CASSFNRVGGTDTQYF. The V gene is TRBV28, the J gene TRBJ2-3, with a possible D match to TRBD2 (6 bases). The CDR3 is 16 amino acids. V lost 3 bases and J 3 bases, leaving 16 bases between the germline ends. Germline loops: CDR1 MDHEN, CDR2 SYDVKM.